The entry below gives a single T cell receptor beta chain sequence along with its context. These data come from a study of patients and donors after allogeneic stem cell transplantation. The ends were cut back, 0 bases at V and 4 bases at J, with 14 bases in the middle. The CDR3 has 16 amino acids. Germline CDR1 SGHRS, CDR2 YFSETQ. TCRdb itself ran the RT-PCR reads through MiXCR, one entry per CDR3 protein. The sample has about 72,000 distinct CDR3 sequences; about 30% are singletons. The TCR was taken from a human donor who was either an allogeneic HSCT recipient or a stem cell or donor lymphocyte infusion donor (not recorded which). It is not recorded whose cells these are; they may come from a transplant donor. Sequencing used blood, either unsorted or a sorted T cell fraction (not recorded which). The rearrangement joins TRBV5-1 to TRBJ1-3; D not certain. The CDR3 reads CASSLEGRSRGNTIYF. CDR3 DNA: TGCGCCAGCAGCTTGGAGGGTCGGTCGAGGGGAAACACCATATATTTT.